What follows are 4 T cell receptor beta chains derived from one specimen sequenced in a study of shared clonotypes between healthy human individuals. Profiled with immunoSEQ multiplex PCR; TCRdb holds only in-frame clones, not every one. Among hundreds of thousands of clones listed, around 78% were seen once. The sequenced material came from memory CD4+ T cells sorted from blood. Subset meaning: CD45RA-negative fraction. These receptors were obtained from a woman aged 30 to 39 in good health.

V usage is TRBV19 and J usage is TRBJ1-5; D is undetermined. The V gene's germline CDR1 is LNHDA and CDR2 SQIVND (reference sequence). The CDR3 runs 15 residues. V lost 3 bases to trimming and J lost 7 bases, with 16 bases between them. CDR3 nucleotide sequence: TGTGCCAGTAGTATCGCAACAGTCTTCGGGCAGCCCCAGCATTTT. Protein product: CASSIATVFGQPQHF.

This clone was picked up a small number of times. The V call is TRBV29-1, the J call TRBJ1-3, with 7 bases matching TRBD1. The V and J ends lost 4 bases and 4 bases, in that order; junction bases with no gene match: 7. In germline, CDR1 is SQVTM, CDR2 ANQGSEA. The CDR3 is 14 residues long. The CDR3 nucleotides read TGCAGCGTTGGGTACAGGGGTGAGGGAAACACCATATATTTT. Its translation is CSVGYRGEGNTIYF.

The chain joins TRBV27 to TRBJ2-1; D gene ambiguous. V lost 10 bases to trimming and J lost 4 bases, with 20 bases between them. Germline CDR1 reads MNHEY; CDR2 reads SMNVEV (reference sequence). This CDR3 spans 15 amino acids. The CDR3 sequence is CATRFKAFGYNEQFF. The CDR3 DNA reads as TGTGCCACCAGATTTAAGGCGTTTGGATACAATGAGCAGTTCTTC.

The gene calls are TRBV2 and TRBJ2-7; 9 nucleotides align to TRBD2. The length of the CDR3 is 13 residues. Germline CDR1 SNHLY, CDR2 FYNNEI. With 7 bases clipped from V and 6 bases from J, the junction kept 7 bases outside the gene matches. The DNA of the CDR3 is TGTGCCAGCAAAGAGCGGGAGGAGACCGAGCAGTACTTC. It is translated as CASKEREETEQYF. Complete variable domain (other parts from reference TRBV2 and TRBJ2-7): EPEVTQTPSHQVTQMGQEVILRCVPISNHLYFYWYRQILGQKVEFLVSFYNNEISEKSEIFDDQFSVERPDGSNFTLKIRSTKLEDSAMYFCASKEREETEQYFGPGTRLTVT.